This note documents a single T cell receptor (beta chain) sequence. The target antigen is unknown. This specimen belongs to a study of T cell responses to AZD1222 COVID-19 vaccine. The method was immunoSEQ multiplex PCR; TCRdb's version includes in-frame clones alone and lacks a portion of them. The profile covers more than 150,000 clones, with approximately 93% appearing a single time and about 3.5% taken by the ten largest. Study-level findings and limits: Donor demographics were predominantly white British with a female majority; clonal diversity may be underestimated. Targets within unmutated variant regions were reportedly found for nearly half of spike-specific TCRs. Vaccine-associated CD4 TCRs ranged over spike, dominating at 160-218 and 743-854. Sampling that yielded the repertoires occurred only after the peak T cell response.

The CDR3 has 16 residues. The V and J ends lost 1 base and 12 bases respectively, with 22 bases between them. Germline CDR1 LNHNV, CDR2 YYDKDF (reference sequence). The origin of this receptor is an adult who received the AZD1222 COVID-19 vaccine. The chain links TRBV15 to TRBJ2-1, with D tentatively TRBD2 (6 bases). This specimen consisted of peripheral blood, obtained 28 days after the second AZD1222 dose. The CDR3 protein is CATSRAGSGVGDGQFF. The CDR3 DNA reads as TGTGCCACCAGCAGAGCGGGCTCGGGAGTGGGAGACGGGCAGTTCTTC.